What follows are 8 T cell receptor beta chains derived from one specimen sequenced in a study of CD8+ T cells in alopecia areata. Sequencing relied on a cDNA template that was reverse transcribed from extracted RNA. Clones were read by immunoSEQ multiplex PCR, and TCRdb kept only the in-frame ones, dropping some. Seen here are roughly 130,000 clones, about 57% observed once, and the top ten hold less than 5.5%. The sample consisted of CD4+ T cells sorted from blood, taken at week 0. These TCRs come from a human donor with alopecia areata.

This clone was counted once. The V gene is TRBV7-2, the J gene TRBJ2-5; 8 bases align to TRBD2. With V trimmed by 5 bases and J by 0 bases, 5 bases remained unmatched. The germline V gene encodes CDR1 SGHTA and CDR2 FQGNSA. CDR3 size: 15 residues. The CDR3 region has the DNA TGTGCCAGCAGCAAAGCGGGGGCCGACCAAGAGACCCAGTACTTC. It is translated as CASSKAGADQETQYF.

This clone was picked up one time. The J gene is TRBJ1-6, the V gene TRBV7-2; 8 bases fit TRBD1. The germline V gene encodes CDR1 SGHTA and CDR2 FQGNSA. The CDR3 has 13 amino acids. The junction had 4 bases not matched to a gene; V was cut back by 4 bases and J by 11 bases. CDR3 in DNA: TGTGCCAGCAGCTGGGGACAGGCTGCACCCCTCCACTTT. Encoded protein: CASSWGQAAPLHF. The whole variable domain, filled in from reference TRBV7-2 and TRBJ1-6, reads GAGVSQSPSNKVTEKGKDVELRCDPISGHTALYWYRQSLGQGLEFLIYFQGNSAPDKSGLPSDRFSAERTGGSVSTLTIQRTQQEDSAVYLCASSWGQAAPLHFGNGTRLTVT.

The rearrangement links TRBV7-9 to TRBJ2-5, with D perhaps being TRBD1 or TRBD2 (5 bases each). The V end was cut by 4 bases, the J end by 4 bases, with 13 bases between. Germline CDR1 and CDR2: SEHNR and FQNEAQ (reference sequence). The CDR3 loop spans 14 amino acids. The CDR3 coding sequence is TGTGCCAGCAGCTATGAGGGGACCCCAGAGACCCAGTACTTC. The encoded protein is CASSYEGTPETQYF.

The chain employs TRBV19 and TRBJ1-5; D gene unclear. Trimming left V 5 bases short and J 6 bases short, with 8 bases between. CDR1 LNHDA and CDR2 SQIVND come from the germline V gene (reference sequence). The CDR3 sequence is 12 residues long. The CDR3 protein is CASSVRGQPQHF. In nucleotides, the CDR3 is TGTGCCAGTAGTGTTAGAGGTCAGCCCCAGCATTTT.

This rearrangement joins TRBV5-1 to TRBJ2-5, with 8 bases that match TRBD2. Unmatched junction bases numbered 5, after V lost 4 bases and J lost 6 bases. CDR1 and CDR2 from the germline V gene are SGHRS and YFSETQ. The CDR3 sequence is 13 residues long. The CDR3: CASSPGLGQTQYF. Written as DNA, the CDR3 is TGCGCCAGCAGCCCGGGACTAGGACAGACCCAGTACTTC.

Notes on this clone: Different DNA sequences within this sample yield the same CDR3. The V and J genes are TRBV5-1 and TRBJ1-1; maybe TRBD1 (5 bases). This CDR3 region has 12 residues. V lost 2 bases, J lost 4 bases, and 6 bases lay in between. CDR1 and CDR2 (germline): SGHRS, YFSETQ. CDR3 in amino acids: CASSFQGTEAFF. As DNA, the CDR3 is TGCGCCAGCAGCTTTCAGGGCACTGAAGCTTTCTTT.

This clone was seen only once. The CDR3 coding sequence is TGCGCCAGCAGCCAAGATTGGGGAAACACTGAAGCTTTCTTT. Translated: CASSQDWGNTEAFF. The chain carries TRBV4-1 and TRBJ1-1; D remains unclear. The germline V and J ends were trimmed by 0 bases and 2 bases, with 7 bases remaining between them. The CDR3 is 14 amino acids. Germline V CDR1 and CDR2: MGHRA, YSYEKL.

This clone was counted only a few times. The chain is built from TRBV28 and TRBJ1-2; D remains unclear. The CDR3 is made up of 17 amino acids. Germline CDR1 MDHEN, CDR2 SYDVKM. With 4 bases removed from V and 4 bases from J, the gap between germline ends came to 22 bases. Written as DNA, the CDR3 is TGTGCCAGCAGTTCATATACGGATCCTAACCAATTCTATGGCTACACCTTC. Its protein is CASSSYTDPNQFYGYTF.